The table lists the clone carrying this TCR beta chain with many counts. This record belongs to a study of Graves' ophthalmopathy and Graves' hyperthyroidism. The authors amplified TCR beta CDR3 regions, and they did so from RNA transcripts for repertoire sequencing. The first round was an RT-PCR with HTBI primers, and the second round was a multiplex PCR. TCRdb passed the multiplex PCR reads through MiXCR, listing each CDR3 protein once. The sample consists of over a million distinct CDR3 sequences, 36% of them appearing once. Trimming removed 6 bases at V and 6 bases at J, with 15 bases between. Germline assignment: CDR1 SNHLY and CDR2 FYNNEI. CDR3 length: 14 residues.

The sample consisted of peripheral blood or thyroid tissue (not recorded which). This rearrangement joins TRBV2 to TRBJ1-5; a possible D gene is TRBD1 (6 bases). This TCR derives from an adult man with Graves' hyperthyroidism. CDR3 nucleotide sequence: TGTGCCAGCAGGGGCCGGGGGGCCACTCAGCCCCAGCATTTT. This sequence encodes CASRGRGATQPQHF.